This T cell receptor (beta chain) was observed in a study of T cell responses to AZD1222 COVID-19 vaccine. Study-level points and caveats: It should be noted that donors were predominantly white British and more often female, and clonal diversity was possibly underestimated.

The table came from immunoSEQ multiplex PCR; TCRdb's copy has only in-frame clones and leaves some out. This repertoire shows about 150,000 clones, 70% to 90% found once; its top ten account for less than 9.5%. The CDR3 extends over 16 amino acids. The germline V gene has CDR1 SGHRS and CDR2 YFSETQ. The trim removed 4 bases at V and 6 bases at J, leaving 11 bases unmatched. Details on this clone: The antigen is not known.

This rearrangement joins TRBV5-1 to TRBJ2-2; 8 positions match TRBD1. The input for sequencing was peripheral blood, taken 28 days after the second dose of the MenACWY control vaccine. This clonotype originated in an adult who received the MenACWY meningococcal vaccine as a control. CDR3 residues: CASSGGQETRAGELFF. In nucleotides, the CDR3 is TGCGCCAGCAGCGGGGGACAGGAGACTAGGGCCGGGGAGCTGTTTTTT.